One sample yielded the 2 T cell receptor beta chains listed below, sequenced in a study of T cells in Graves' hyperthyroidism and ophthalmopathy. Amplified regions were TCR beta CDR3 sequences from RNA transcripts. Initially, a first-round RT-PCR of the TCR CDR3 employed the HTBI primer set. TCRdb re-called the multiplex PCR reads through MiXCR, storing one row per CDR3 protein. Among over 700,000 distinct CDR3 sequences listed, just over 35% were seen once. The specimen was blood. All receptors come from a woman aged 40-49 years with Graves' hyperthyroidism.

This clonotype was recorded many times. Mismatch with germline at one junction end may stem from a read error. V usage is TRBV5-1 and J usage is TRBJ2-7; D not certain. This CDR3 has 11 residues. CDR1 and CDR2 (germline): SGHRS, YFSETQ. CDR3 region: CASSLGREQYF. The CDR3 coding sequence is TGTGCCAGCAGCTTAGGGCGCGAGCAGTACTTC.

This clonotype was counted ten times or more. The genes are TRBV10-2 and TRBJ2-7; D is uncertain. The germline V gene has CDR1 WSHSY and CDR2 SAAADI. The CDR3 sequence is 13 residues long. Trimming cost V 2 bases and J 3 bases, with 8 bases left between them. The CDR3 DNA sequence: TGCGCCAGCAGTGAGGGGCACCTCTACGAGCAGTACTTC. Translation gives CASSEGHLYEQYF.